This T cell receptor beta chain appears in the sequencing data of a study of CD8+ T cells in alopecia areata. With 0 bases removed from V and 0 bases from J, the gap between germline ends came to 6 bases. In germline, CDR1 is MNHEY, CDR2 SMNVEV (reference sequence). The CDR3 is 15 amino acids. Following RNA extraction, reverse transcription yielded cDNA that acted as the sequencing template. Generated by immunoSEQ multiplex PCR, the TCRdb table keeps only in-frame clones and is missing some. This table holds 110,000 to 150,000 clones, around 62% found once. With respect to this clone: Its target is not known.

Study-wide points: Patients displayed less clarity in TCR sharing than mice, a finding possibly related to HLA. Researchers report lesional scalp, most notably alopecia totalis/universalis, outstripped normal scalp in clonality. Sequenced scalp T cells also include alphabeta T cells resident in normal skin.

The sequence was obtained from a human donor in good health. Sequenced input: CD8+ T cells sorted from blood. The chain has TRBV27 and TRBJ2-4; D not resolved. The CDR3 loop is CASSLSKLAKNIQYF. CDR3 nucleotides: TGTGCCAGCAGTTTATCGAAATTAGCCAAAAACATTCAGTACTTC.